The 32 T cell receptor beta chains reported below all come from one sample, sequenced in a study of tumor-infiltrating lymphocytes in oesophageal squamous cell carcinoma. One entry per CDR3 protein results from TCRdb running MiXCR on the PCR reads. The sample holds 15,000 to 20,000 distinct CDR3 sequences, approximately 46% seen once. The specimen was blood. The receptors stem from a female donor with esophageal squamous cell carcinoma.

CDR3 residues: CASSPLAGGMSTDTQYF. The CDR3 region has the DNA TGTGCCAGCAGCCCACTAGCGGGGGGGATGAGCACAGATACGCAGTATTTT. The gene calls are TRBV7-6 and TRBJ2-3; 13 bases align to TRBD2. The CDR3 has 17 amino acids. CDR1 is SGHVS and CDR2 is FNYEAQ in the germline V gene. The J segment lost 0 bases and the V segment lost 5 bases, leaving 5 bases of the junction unmatched.

The sample holds a few counts of this clonotype. A read error may account for a junction end that differs from germline. This chain uses TRBV10-3 with TRBJ2-5; D might be TRBD1 or TRBD2, each matching 5 bases. Looked up from germline, CDR1 is ENHRY and CDR2 is SYGVKD. The CDR3 is 14 amino acids. CDR3 nucleotide sequence: TGTGCCATCAAGGCCGGGACCCACACCGGGGAGCTGTATTTT. It is translated as CAIKAGTHTGELYF.

This clonotype was found many times. V gene TRBV24-1 combines with J gene TRBJ2-7, with unresolved D. V dropped 5 bases and J dropped 7 bases, with 8 bases sitting between them. CDR1 and CDR2 (germline): KGHDR, SFDVKD. This CDR3 is 11 amino acids long. CDR3 in DNA: TGTGCCACCAGTGCCCTCAATGAGCAGTACTTC. Its protein product is CATSALNEQYF.

There are many counts of this clonotype. The junction and the germline gene differ at one end; a read error may be behind it. The rearrangement uses TRBV11-2 and TRBJ2-3, with TRBD1 matching over 8 bases. The CDR3 is 15 amino acids. CDR1 and CDR2 (germline): SGHAT, FQNNGV. The CDR3 coding sequence is TGTGCCAGCAGATTAGCCTCAGGGGGCGCAGATACGCAGTATTTT. Translating it yields CASRLASGGADTQYF. The entire variable domain, with the rest obtained from reference TRBV11-2 and TRBJ2-3, is as follows: EAGVAQSPRYKIIEKRQSVAFWCNPISGHATLYWYQQILGQGPKLLIQFQNNGVVDDSQLPKDRFSAERLKGVDSTLKIQPAKLEDSAVYLCASRLASGGADTQYFGPGTRLTVL.

This clonotype was recorded many times. The gene calls are TRBV2 and TRBJ1-3; 7 bases fit TRBD1. CDR1 and CDR2 (germline): SNHLY, FYNNEI. Germline trimming cut 8 bases from V and 0 bases from J; bases unmatched to any gene: 7. This CDR3 has 15 amino acids. The CDR3, as DNA: TGTGCCAGCGGGCGGGGGACAGCCTCTGGAAACACCATATATTTT. Protein product: CASGRGTASGNTIYF.

This clonotype was seen ten or more times. The chain joins TRBV15 to TRBJ2-3; 9 bases are a match to TRBD2. Germline CDR1 and CDR2: LNHNV and YYDKDF (reference sequence). V shed 1 base and J 4 bases; nucleotides not matched to a gene: 15. The CDR3 has 19 amino acids. CDR3 protein: CATSRAAPHGIAGADTQYF. In DNA form, the CDR3 reads TGTGCCACCAGCAGAGCCGCTCCGCACGGGATAGCGGGAGCAGATACGCAGTATTTT.

Remarks on this clonotype: Being one base from a much bigger clone, this may be a read error. V and J are TRBV25-1 and TRBJ2-3; 8 bases are a match to TRBD1. The better agreement between TRBJ2-1 and the DNA end casts doubt on the J call. The germline CDR1 and CDR2 sequences are MGHDK and SYGVNS. The CDR3 is made up of 15 amino acids. The CDR3 loop is CASSDLGTGNYEQFF. The CDR3 nucleotides read TGTGCCAGCAGTGATCTCGGGACAGGAAACTACGAGCAGTTCTTC.

With regard to this clonotype: At one end, the junction sequence differs from germline, possibly due to a read error. J is TRBJ2-4 and V is TRBV19, with 7 bases identical to TRBD1. The CDR3 sequence is 16 residues long. Germline V gene lookup returns CDR1 LNHDA and CDR2 SQIVND (reference sequence). CDR3 bases: TGTGCCAGTAGCGGCCGACAGGGCGGAAATCAATACGAGCAGTACTTT. Residues: CASSGRQGGNQYEQYF.

The chain uses TRBV7-9 and TRBJ2-1; D unclear. CDR1 SEHNR and CDR2 FQNEAQ come from the germline V gene (reference sequence). CDR3 length: 13 amino acids. V was trimmed by 2 bases and J by 5 bases, leaving 7 bases between them. The CDR3 DNA reads TGTGCCAGCAGCTTATACTCTGACAATGAGCAGTTCTTC. Translation gives CASSLYSDNEQFF.

For the CDR3, the DNA is TGTGCCAGCAGCTTACTCCCCTTCTCTTCTGGAAACACCATATATTTT. It is translated as CASSLLPFSSGNTIYF. The chain combines TRBV7-6 with TRBJ1-1; no definite D call. The end of the DNA fits TRBJ1-3 better, so the J call may be wrong. The germline V gene encodes CDR1 SGHVS and CDR2 FNYEAQ. CDR3 size: 16 residues.

This clonotype was detected once. The chain recombines TRBV11-2 with TRBJ1-1; D ambiguous. CDR3 length: 11 residues. Germline loops: CDR1 SGHAT, CDR2 FQNNGV. Trimming took off 5 bases at V and 8 bases at J, with 9 bases between the two ends. The chain's CDR3 is CASSLLGEAFF. For the CDR3, the DNA is TGTGCCAGCAGCCTGCTGGGGGAAGCTTTCTTT.

Many counts were recorded for this clonotype. For the CDR3, the DNA is TGTGCCACCAGTGAACTTAGCGGGAAAGAGCAGTACTTC. Translating it yields CATSELSGKEQYF. The rearrangement joins TRBV24-1 to TRBJ2-7, with 8 bases fitting TRBD2. Germline values: CDR1 KGHDR, CDR2 SFDVKD. With 4 bases clipped from V and 7 bases from J, the junction kept 5 bases outside the gene matches. This CDR3 spans 13 amino acids.

In its sample, this clonotype was seen a few times. The conserved phenylalanine or tryptophan is not found at the CDR3 terminus, so this likely reflects a read error. The DNA is left out, because the CDR3 cannot be placed on it with certainty; the CDR3 is given as TCRdb lists it. The V gene is TRBV11-2, the J gene TRBJ2-3; TRBD1 was called by the table and not checked on the DNA. Including both end residues, the CDR3 is 14 amino acids long. CDR1 is SGHAT and CDR2 is FQNNGV in the germline V gene. The CDR3 protein is CASSFQGVGYTFGS.

The table lists this clonotype with many counts. The V call is TRBV11-2, the J call TRBJ1-2; no clear D. Looked up from germline, CDR1 is SGHAT and CDR2 is FQNNGV. Trimming took off 2 bases at V and 4 bases at J, with 14 bases between the two ends. CDR3 size: 15 residues. CDR3 bases: TGTGCCAGCAGCTTAAGAGACACAGCTCCCTATGGCTACACCTTC. It yields the protein CASSLRDTAPYGYTF.

V is TRBV10-2 and J is TRBJ1-3; D remains unclear. CDR1 WSHSY and CDR2 SAAADI come from the germline V gene. This CDR3 region has 16 residues. V lost 2 bases and J lost 0, with 11 bases in between. The CDR3 sequence: CASSEERGFSGNTIYF. CDR3 in DNA: TGCGCCAGCAGTGAGGAGCGGGGATTCTCTGGAAACACCATATATTTT.

The chain joins TRBV7-3 to TRBJ2-3, with 9 bases lining up with TRBD2. The CDR3 spans 15 residues. After removal of 1 base from V and 3 bases from J, the junction contained 2 bases not matched to a gene. Germline loops: CDR1 SGHTA, CDR2 FQGTGA. CDR3 protein: CASSLKAGGTDTQYF. CDR3 DNA sequence: TGTGCCAGCAGCTTAAAAGCGGGAGGTACAGATACGCAGTATTTT. Combining the CDR3 with reference TRBV7-3 and TRBJ2-3 gives the whole variable domain GAGVSQTPSNKVTEKGKYVELRCDPISGHTALYWYRQSLGQGPEFLIYFQGTGAADDSGLPNDRFFAVRPEGSVSTLKIQRTERGDSAVYLCASSLKAGGTDTQYFGPGTRLTVL.

This clonotype is medium-sized in the sample. The V gene is TRBV7-2, the J gene TRBJ2-1; TRBD1 aligns across 12 bases. The CDR3 sequence is 15 residues long. The germline V gene encodes CDR1 SGHTA and CDR2 FQGNSA. Losses at the gene ends were 5 bases for V and 12 bases for J; bases not matched to a gene: 11. The DNA of the CDR3 is TGTGCCAGCAGCCCCGGGACAGGGGGCGGAATATCGCAGTTCTTC. Its protein is CASSPGTGGGISQFF.

The V call is TRBV11-2, the J call TRBJ1-2; possible D gene TRBD1, 5 bases. Germline CDR1 and CDR2: SGHAT and FQNNGV. This CDR3 region has 17 residues. The ends were cut back, 2 bases at V and 2 bases at J, with 18 bases in the middle. The CDR3 spells CASSLFGQVGVNYGYTF. For the CDR3, the DNA is TGTGCCAGCAGCTTATTCGGACAAGTCGGGGTCAACTATGGCTACACCTTC.

V and J are TRBV12-3 or TRBV12-4 and TRBJ2-1, with D possibly matching TRBD2 (6 bases). V was trimmed by 6 bases and J by 7 bases, leaving 16 bases between them. This CDR3 region has 14 residues. The CDR3 spells CASRGTGRSNEQFF. The CDR3 coding sequence is TGTGCCAGCAGGGGGACTGGCCGGTCGAATGAGCAGTTCTTC.

This clonotype is medium-sized in the sample. This chain uses TRBV7-3 with TRBJ2-6; no definite D call. Germline V CDR1 and CDR2: SGHTA, FQGTGA. The CDR3 has 18 residues. Trimming stripped 1 base from V and 1 base from J, with 14 bases between. The CDR3 sequence: CASSLNPLVQSGANVLTF. CDR3 DNA: TGTGCCAGCAGCTTAAATCCCCTTGTGCAATCTGGGGCCAACGTCCTGACTTTC.

This sequence joins TRBV7-3 and TRBJ2-6, with TRBD2 as a possible D gene (5 bases). The CDR3 is 16 residues long. The V and J ends lost 1 base and 1 base respectively, with 8 bases between them. Germline CDR1 is SGHTA and CDR2 is FQGTGA. As DNA, the CDR3 is TGTGCCAGCAGCTTAAGTGGAGGATCTGGGGCCAACGTCCTGACTTTC. Protein product: CASSLSGGSGANVLTF.

Regarding this clonotype: A much larger clone lies one base from this, so it may be a read error. This chain joins TRBV4-1 and TRBJ1-1; the D gene could be TRBD1 or TRBD2 (6 bases each). Gene TRBJ2-1 matches the end of the DNA better, so the J call may be wrong. The V gene's germline CDR1 is MGHRA and CDR2 YSYEKL. This CDR3 is built from 14 residues. The CDR3 protein is CASSQVGGGDEQFF. The DNA of the CDR3 is TGCGCCAGCAGCCAAGTGGGGGGCGGCGACGAGCAGTTCTTC.

There are many counts of this clonotype. This chain connects TRBV6-1 to TRBJ1-5, with TRBD1 matching 11 bases. V shed 6 bases and J 7 bases; nucleotides not matched to a gene: 2. This CDR3 spans 13 amino acids. From germline, CDR1 is MNHNS and CDR2 SASEGT. In nucleotides, the CDR3 is TGTGCCAGCAGAGGACAGGGGGCGCAGCCCCAGCATTTT. Protein sequence: CASRGQGAQPQHF.

This clonotype was counted many times. V usage is TRBV4-2 and J usage is TRBJ2-1; 10 positions match TRBD2. The J segment lost 0 bases and the V segment lost 1 base, leaving 12 bases of the junction unmatched. CDR3 length: 20 amino acids. Looked up from germline, CDR1 is LGHNA and CDR2 is YNFKEQ. The CDR3 DNA sequence: TGTGCCAGCAGCCAAGTGTTGGCTAGCGGGGGCTTAAGCTCCTACAATGAGCAGTTCTTC. Translation gives CASSQVLASGGLSSYNEQFF.

The table lists this clonotype with many counts. J is TRBJ2-7 and V is TRBV5-1; D unclear. This CDR3 region has 13 residues. Germline V gene lookup returns CDR1 SGHRS and CDR2 YFSETQ. The V end lost 4 bases, the J end lost 4 bases, and 12 bases lay between the germline ends. The CDR3 coding sequence is TGCGCCAGCAGCGAGGAAAGTGGGTACGAGCAGTACTTC. It specifies CASSEESGYEQYF.

This clonotype has a handful of counts. CDR3 sequence (DNA): TGTGCCAGCTCCCGGAGACAGGGGTTCGGGGGCAATCAGCCCCAGCATTTT. Its translation: CASSRRQGFGGNQPQHF. The V call is TRBV18, the J call TRBJ1-5, with 8 bases fitting TRBD1. The junction had 12 bases not matched to a gene; V was cut back by 6 bases and J by 2 bases. The germline V gene has CDR1 KGHSH and CDR2 LQKENI. The CDR3 loop spans 17 amino acids.

The chain links TRBV7-2 to TRBJ1-5; D remains ambiguous. Per the germline V gene, CDR1 is SGHTA and CDR2 is FQGNSA. The CDR3 sequence is 14 residues long. The V end lost 3 bases, the J end lost 3 bases, and 9 bases lay between the germline ends. This CDR3 is CASSLYGYNQPQHF. In DNA form, the CDR3 reads TGTGCCAGCAGCTTGTACGGATACAATCAGCCCCAGCATTTT.

The CDR3 region is CASSFTLAGGTYEQYF. DNA for the CDR3: TGTGCCAGCAGCTTCACTCTAGCGGGAGGGACCTACGAGCAGTACTTC. The chain uses TRBV7-9 and TRBJ2-5; 12 bases agree with TRBD2. The last part of the DNA fits TRBJ2-7 better; the J call may be wrong. The germline V gene has CDR1 SEHNR and CDR2 FQNEAQ (reference sequence). CDR3 size: 16 residues.

A remark on this clonotype: This CDR3 fails to terminate in the conserved phenylalanine or tryptophan, so it likely reflects a read error. The limits of the CDR3 on the DNA are not certain, so only TCRdb's listed CDR3 is given. This chain links TRBV6-2 or TRBV6-3 with TRBJ2-6; the table's D call, TRBD1, was not checked against the DNA. The germline gives CDR1 MNHEY, CDR2 SVGEGT. The CDR3 contains 13 residues when both ends are counted. CDR3 sequence: CASSEQIEQYFGA.

The chain has TRBV7-2 and TRBJ2-1; 9 positions match TRBD2. The CDR3 covers 18 residues. J was trimmed by 2 bases and V by 4 bases; bases with no gene match: 12. Germline V CDR1 and CDR2: SGHTA, FQGNSA. CDR3 loop: CASSSSLRLAETYNEQFF. Here the CDR3 DNA reads TGTGCCAGCAGCTCCTCCCTGCGACTAGCGGAGACCTACAATGAGCAGTTCTTC.

V and J are TRBV7-2 and TRBJ2-5, with TRBD2 matching 9 bases. The J call is doubtful: the DNA matches TRBJ2-7 better. The CDR3 is 18 amino acids. Germline V lookup: CDR1 SGHTA, CDR2 FQGNSA. CDR3 sequence (DNA): TGTGCCAGCAGCTTAGTTTATAGCGGGAGATCCCCTTTATACGAGCAGTACTTC. It translates to CASSLVYSGRSPLYEQYF.

This chain links TRBV7-3 with TRBJ2-4; the match to TRBD2 covers 14 bases. The J call may be mistaken, given a closer DNA end match to TRBJ2-1. Looked up from germline, CDR1 is SGHTA and CDR2 is FQGTGA. The CDR3 totals 19 residues. CDR3 sequence reads: CASSSTGTSGSFFGNEQFF. CDR3 nucleotide sequence: TGTGCCAGCAGCTCAACCGGGACTAGCGGGAGTTTTTTCGGCAATGAGCAGTTCTTC.